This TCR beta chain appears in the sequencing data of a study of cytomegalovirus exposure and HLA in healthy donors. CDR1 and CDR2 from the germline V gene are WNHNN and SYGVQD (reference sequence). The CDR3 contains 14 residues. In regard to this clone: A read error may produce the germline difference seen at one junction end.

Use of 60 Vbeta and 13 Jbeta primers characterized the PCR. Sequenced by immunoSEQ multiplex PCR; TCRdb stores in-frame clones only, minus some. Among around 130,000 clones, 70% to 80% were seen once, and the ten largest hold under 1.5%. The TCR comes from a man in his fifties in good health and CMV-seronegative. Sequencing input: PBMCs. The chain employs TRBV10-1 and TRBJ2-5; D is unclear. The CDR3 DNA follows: TGCGCCACCAGTCCAAGAGGAACCGGGGAGACCCAGTACTTC. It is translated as CATSPRGTGETQYF.